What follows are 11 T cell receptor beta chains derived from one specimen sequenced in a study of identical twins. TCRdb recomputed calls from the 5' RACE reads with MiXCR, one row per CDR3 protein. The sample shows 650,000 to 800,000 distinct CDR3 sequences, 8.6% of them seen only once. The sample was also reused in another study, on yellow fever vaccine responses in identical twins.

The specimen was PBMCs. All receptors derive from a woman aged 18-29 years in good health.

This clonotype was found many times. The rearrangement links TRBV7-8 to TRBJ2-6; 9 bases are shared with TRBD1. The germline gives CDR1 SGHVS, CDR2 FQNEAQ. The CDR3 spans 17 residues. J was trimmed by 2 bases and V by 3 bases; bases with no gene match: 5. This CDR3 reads CASSLSGTGTGANVLTF. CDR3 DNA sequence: TGTGCCAGCAGCTTGTCCGGGACAGGGACTGGGGCCAACGTCCTGACTTTC.

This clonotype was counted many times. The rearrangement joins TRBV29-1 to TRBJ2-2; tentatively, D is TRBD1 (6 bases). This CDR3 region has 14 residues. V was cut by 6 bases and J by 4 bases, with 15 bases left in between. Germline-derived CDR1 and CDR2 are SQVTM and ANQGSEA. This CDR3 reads CSVPRGVGTGELFF. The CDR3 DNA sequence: TGCAGCGTCCCCAGGGGCGTCGGCACCGGGGAGCTGTTTTTT.

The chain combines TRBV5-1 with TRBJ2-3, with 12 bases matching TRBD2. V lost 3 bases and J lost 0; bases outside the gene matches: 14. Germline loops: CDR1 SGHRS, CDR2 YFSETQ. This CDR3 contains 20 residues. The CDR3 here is CASSSTGPTSGRSSTDTQYF. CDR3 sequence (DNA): TGCGCCAGCAGCTCAACAGGTCCGACTAGCGGGAGATCCAGCACAGATACGCAGTATTTT. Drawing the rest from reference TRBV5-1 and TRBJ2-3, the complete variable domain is KAGVTQTPRYLIKTRGQQVTLSCSPISGHRSVSWYQQTPGQGLQFLFEYFSETQRNKGNFPGRFSGRQFSNSRSEMNVSTLELGDSALYLCASSSTGPTSGRSSTDTQYFGPGTRLTVL.

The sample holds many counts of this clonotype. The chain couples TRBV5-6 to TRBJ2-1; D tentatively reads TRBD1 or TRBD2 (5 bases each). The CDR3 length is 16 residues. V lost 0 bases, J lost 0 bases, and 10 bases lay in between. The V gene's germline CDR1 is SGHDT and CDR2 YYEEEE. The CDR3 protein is CASSLGAGSSYNEQFF. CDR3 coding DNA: TGTGCCAGCAGCTTGGGTGCAGGGAGCTCCTACAATGAGCAGTTCTTC.

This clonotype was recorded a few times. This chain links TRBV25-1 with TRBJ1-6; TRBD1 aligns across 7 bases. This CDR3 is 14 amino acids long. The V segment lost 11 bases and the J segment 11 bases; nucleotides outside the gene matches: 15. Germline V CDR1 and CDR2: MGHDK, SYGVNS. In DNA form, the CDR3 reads TGTGCCGTGGCGGGCGAGGGGGCTTGGGCACCCCTCCACTTT. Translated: CAVAGEGAWAPLHF.

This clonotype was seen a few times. The CDR3 here is CASSLGGILELFF. CDR3 bases: TGTGCCAGCAGCTTGGGCGGCATCCTGGAGCTGTTTTTT. V usage is TRBV7-2 and J usage is TRBJ2-2, with unresolved D. Trimming took 3 bases from V and 10 from J, leaving 12 bases between them. The germline V gene encodes CDR1 SGHTA and CDR2 FQGNSA. This CDR3 has 13 residues.

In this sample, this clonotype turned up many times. The CDR3 bases are TGCAGCGTGCCGGGGGAAGAGACCCAGTACTTC. As protein: CSVPGEETQYF. The V and J genes are TRBV29-1 and TRBJ2-5, with D tentatively TRBD2 (6 bases). The germline gives CDR1 SQVTM, CDR2 ANQGSEA. Trimming removed 6 bases at V and 3 bases at J, with 8 bases between. CDR3 size: 11 residues.

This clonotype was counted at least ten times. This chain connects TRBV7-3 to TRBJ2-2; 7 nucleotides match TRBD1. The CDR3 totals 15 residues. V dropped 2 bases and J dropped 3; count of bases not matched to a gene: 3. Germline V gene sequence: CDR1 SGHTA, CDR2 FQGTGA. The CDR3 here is CASSLEGAHTGELFF. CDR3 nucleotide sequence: TGTGCCAGCAGCTTAGAGGGGGCGCACACCGGGGAGCTGTTTTTT.

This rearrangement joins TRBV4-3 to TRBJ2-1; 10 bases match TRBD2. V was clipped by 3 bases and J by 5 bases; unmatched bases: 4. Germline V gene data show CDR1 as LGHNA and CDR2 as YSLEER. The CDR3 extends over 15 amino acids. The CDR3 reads CASSQGTSANNEQFF. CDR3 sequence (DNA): TGCGCCAGCAGCCAGGGGACTAGCGCCAACAATGAGCAGTTCTTC.

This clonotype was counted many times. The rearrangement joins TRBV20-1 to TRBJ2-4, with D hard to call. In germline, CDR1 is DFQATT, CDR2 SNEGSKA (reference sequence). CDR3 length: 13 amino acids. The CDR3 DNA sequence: TGCAGCCCTCGCGGTGGTGGGCAAAACATTCAGTACTTC. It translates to CSPRGGGQNIQYF.

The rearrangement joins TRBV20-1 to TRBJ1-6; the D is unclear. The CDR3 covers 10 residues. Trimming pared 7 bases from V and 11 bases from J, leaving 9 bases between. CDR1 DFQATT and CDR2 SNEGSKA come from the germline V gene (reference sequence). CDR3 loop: CSGSRAPLHF. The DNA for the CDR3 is TGCAGTGGGTCGCGGGCACCCCTCCACTTT.